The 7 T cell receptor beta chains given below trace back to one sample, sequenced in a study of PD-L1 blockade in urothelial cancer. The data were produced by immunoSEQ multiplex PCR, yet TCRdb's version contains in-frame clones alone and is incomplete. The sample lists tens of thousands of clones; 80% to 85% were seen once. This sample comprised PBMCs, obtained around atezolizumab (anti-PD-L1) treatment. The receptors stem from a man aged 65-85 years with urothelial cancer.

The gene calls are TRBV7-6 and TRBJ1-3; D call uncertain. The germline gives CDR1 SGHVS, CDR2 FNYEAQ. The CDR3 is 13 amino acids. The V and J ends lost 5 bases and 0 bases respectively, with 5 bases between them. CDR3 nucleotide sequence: TGTGCCAGCAGCCCCAACTCTGGAAACACCATATATTTT. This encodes CASSPNSGNTIYF.

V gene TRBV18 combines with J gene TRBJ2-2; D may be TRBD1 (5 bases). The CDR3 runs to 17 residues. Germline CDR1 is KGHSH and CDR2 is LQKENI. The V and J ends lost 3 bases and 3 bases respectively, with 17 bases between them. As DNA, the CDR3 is TGTGCCAGCTCACCCTTGGATCTAAGGGGCGACACCGGGGAGCTGTTTTTT. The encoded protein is CASSPLDLRGDTGELFF.

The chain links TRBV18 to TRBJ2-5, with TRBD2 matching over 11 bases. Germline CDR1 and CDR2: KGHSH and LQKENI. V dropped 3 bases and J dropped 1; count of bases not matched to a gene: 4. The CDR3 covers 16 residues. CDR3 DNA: TGTGCCAGCTCACCCGGACTAGCGGGCTCCCAAGAGACCCAGTACTTC. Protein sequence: CASSPGLAGSQETQYF.

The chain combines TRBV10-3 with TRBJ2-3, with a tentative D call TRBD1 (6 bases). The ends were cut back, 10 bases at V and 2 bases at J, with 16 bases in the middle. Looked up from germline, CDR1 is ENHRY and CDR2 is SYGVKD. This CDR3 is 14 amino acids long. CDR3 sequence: CATQQGGATDTQYF. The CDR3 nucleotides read TGTGCCACTCAACAGGGTGGGGCCACAGATACGCAGTATTTT.

CDR3: CASSPGLAGGETQYF. CDR3 coding DNA: TGTGCCTCCTCACCGGGACTAGCGGGAGGGGAGACCCAGTACTTC. The chain uses TRBV6-5 and TRBJ2-5, with 16 bases aligning to TRBD2. V gave up 11 bases and J gave up 5 bases; unmatched junction bases: 8. Germline CDR1 and CDR2: MNHEY and SVGAGI. This CDR3 spans 15 amino acids.

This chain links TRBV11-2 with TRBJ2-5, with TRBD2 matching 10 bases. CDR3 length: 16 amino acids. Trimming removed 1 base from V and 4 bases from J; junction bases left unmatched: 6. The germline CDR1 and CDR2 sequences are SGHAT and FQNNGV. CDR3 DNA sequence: TGTGCCAGCAGCTTAGGCCCCCTAGCGGGGGTAGAGACCCAGTACTTC. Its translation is CASSLGPLAGVETQYF.

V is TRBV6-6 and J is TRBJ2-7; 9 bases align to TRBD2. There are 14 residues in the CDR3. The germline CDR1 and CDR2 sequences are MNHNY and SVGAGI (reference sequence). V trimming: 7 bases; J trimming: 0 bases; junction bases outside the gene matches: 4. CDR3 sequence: CASTRTSDSYEQYF. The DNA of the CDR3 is TGTGCCAGCACCCGGACTAGCGACTCCTACGAGCAGTACTTC.